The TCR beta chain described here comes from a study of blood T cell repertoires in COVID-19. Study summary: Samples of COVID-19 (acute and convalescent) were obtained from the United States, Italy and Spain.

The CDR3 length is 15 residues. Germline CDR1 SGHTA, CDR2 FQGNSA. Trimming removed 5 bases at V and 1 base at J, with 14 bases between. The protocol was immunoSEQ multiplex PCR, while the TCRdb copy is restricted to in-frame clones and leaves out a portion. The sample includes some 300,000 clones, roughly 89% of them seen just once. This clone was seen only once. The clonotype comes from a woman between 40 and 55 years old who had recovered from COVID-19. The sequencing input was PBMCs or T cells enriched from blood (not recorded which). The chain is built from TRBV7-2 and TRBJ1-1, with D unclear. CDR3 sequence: CASSDYGRGNTEAFF. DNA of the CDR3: TGTGCCAGCAGCGACTACGGCCGGGGGAACACTGAAGCTTTCTTT.